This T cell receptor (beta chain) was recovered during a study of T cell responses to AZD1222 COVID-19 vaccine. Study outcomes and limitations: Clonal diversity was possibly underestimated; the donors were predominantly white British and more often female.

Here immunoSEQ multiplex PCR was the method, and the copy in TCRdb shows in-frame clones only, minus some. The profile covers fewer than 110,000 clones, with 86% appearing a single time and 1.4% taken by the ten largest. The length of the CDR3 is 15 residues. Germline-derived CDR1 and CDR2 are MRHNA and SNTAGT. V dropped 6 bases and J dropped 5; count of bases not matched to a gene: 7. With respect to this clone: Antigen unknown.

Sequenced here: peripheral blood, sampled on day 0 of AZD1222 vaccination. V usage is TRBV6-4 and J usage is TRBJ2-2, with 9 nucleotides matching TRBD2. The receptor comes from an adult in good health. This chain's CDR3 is CASSRLAAGTGELFF. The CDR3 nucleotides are TGTGCCAGCAGCCGACTAGCGGCGGGGACCGGGGAGCTGTTTTTT.